The 3 T cell receptor beta chains below were found in one sample sequenced in a study of T cell responses to AZD1222 COVID-19 vaccine. The assay was immunoSEQ multiplex PCR, and TCRdb's table has in-frame clones only and misses some. The table records about 120,000 clones, around 92% of them present only once. The sample in question was peripheral blood, obtained on day 0 of AZD1222 vaccination. These receptors were obtained from an adult in good health.

This chain connects TRBV3-1 (or the pseudogene TRBV3-2) to TRBJ2-5, with D perhaps TRBD1 (6 bases). Germline lookup yields CDR1 LGHDT and CDR2 YNNKEL (reference sequence). This CDR3 has 14 amino acids. Trimming took off 1 base at V and 5 bases at J, with 11 bases between the two ends. DNA of the CDR3: TGTGCCAGCAGCCAAGGGGGGCCGGGGGAGACCCAGTACTTC. This codes for CASSQGGPGETQYF.

The V gene is TRBV28, the J gene TRBJ1-5, with D possibly matching TRBD1 (5 bases). V was pared by 6 bases and J by 4 bases, with 22 bases between. The CDR3 covers 17 residues. The germline CDR1 and CDR2 sequences are MDHEN and SYDVKM. The CDR3 DNA reads TGTGCCAGCAGCCCCCTCGGTTTTACATCAGGGAATCAGCCCCAGCATTTT. This encodes CASSPLGFTSGNQPQHF.

A remark on this clone: The germline gene is not matched at one end of the junction; a read error may be the cause. The V gene is TRBV4-1, the J gene TRBJ1-3; D is unclear. The CDR3 totals 16 residues. CDR1 is MGHRA, CDR2 YSYEKL, per germline. In nucleotides, the CDR3 is TGCGCCAGCAGCAAAGAGCGCGGGAGCTCTGGAAACACCATATATTTT. It yields the protein CASSKERGSSGNTIYF.